One T cell receptor (beta chain) is described in this entry. Its target is not known. During its preparation, the TCRbeta library received unique molecular identifiers. In TCRdb, the PCR reads were re-called with MiXCR into one record per CDR3 protein. The sample carries about 980,000 distinct CDR3 sequences, 25% to 30% recorded once. V trimming: 10 bases; J trimming: 3 bases; junction bases outside the gene matches: 4. Per germline, CDR1 MDHEN and CDR2 SYDVKM. This CDR3 region has 13 residues. The sample belongs to a study of T-cell reconstitution after alpha-beta-depleted transplantation in children. Findings of the study overall: After transplant, high TCRbeta diversity at day 60 in some patients arose from surviving recipient T cells and thymic progenitors. Among T cells one year after transplant, newly produced cells accounted for most counts and diversity. Reports say that about two months after transplant, the alpha-beta T cells came out of several hundred graft clones that had expanded.

The source was PBMCs, mostly from graft donor cells, collected 360 days after TCRalphabeta/CD19-depleted stem cell transplant. The chain joins TRBV28 to TRBJ2-7; 12 nucleotides align to TRBD1. The sequence derives from a boy younger than two who had a stem cell transplant for SCID, so the T cells may come from the graft donor. CDR3 in DNA: TGTGCCACGGGACAGGGGGCGTTCTACGAGCAGTACTTC. The encoded protein is CATGQGAFYEQYF.